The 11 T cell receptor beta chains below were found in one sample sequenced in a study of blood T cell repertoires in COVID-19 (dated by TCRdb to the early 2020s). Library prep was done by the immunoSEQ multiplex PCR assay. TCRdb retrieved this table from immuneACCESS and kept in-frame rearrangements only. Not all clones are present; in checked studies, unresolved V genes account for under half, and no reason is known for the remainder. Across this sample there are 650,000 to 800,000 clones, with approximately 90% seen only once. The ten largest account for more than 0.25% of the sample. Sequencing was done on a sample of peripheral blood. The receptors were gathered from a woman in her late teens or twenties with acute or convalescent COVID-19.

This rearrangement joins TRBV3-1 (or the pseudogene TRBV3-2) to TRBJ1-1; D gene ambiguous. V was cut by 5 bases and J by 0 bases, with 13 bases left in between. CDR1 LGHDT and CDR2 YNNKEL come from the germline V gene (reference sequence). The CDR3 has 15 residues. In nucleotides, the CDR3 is TGTGCCAGCAGCTCGCGGGTGGGGATGAACACTGAAGCTTTCTTT. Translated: CASSSRVGMNTEAFF.

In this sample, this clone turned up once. The DNA for the CDR3 is TGTGCCAGCAGCCACCTGAGGGAACTTGGAAACACCATATATTTT. Its protein is CASSHLRELGNTIYF. This chain joins TRBV3-1 (or the pseudogene TRBV3-2) and TRBJ1-3; D unclear. Trimming stripped 3 bases from V and 3 bases from J, with 12 bases between. The CDR3 has 15 amino acids. Germline V gene data show CDR1 as LGHDT and CDR2 as YNNKEL (reference sequence).

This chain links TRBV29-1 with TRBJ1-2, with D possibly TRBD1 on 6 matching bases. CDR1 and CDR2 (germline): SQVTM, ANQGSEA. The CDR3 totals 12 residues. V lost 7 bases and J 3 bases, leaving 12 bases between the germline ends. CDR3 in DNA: TGCAGCGAAGGGGGAGAGGACTATGGCTACACCTTC. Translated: CSEGGEDYGYTF. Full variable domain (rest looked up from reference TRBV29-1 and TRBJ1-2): SAVISQKPSRDICQRGTSLTIQCQVDSQVTMMFWYRQQPGQSLTLIATANQGSEATYESGFVIDKFPISRPNLTFSTLTVSNMSPEDSSIYLCSEGGEDYGYTFGSGTRLTVV.

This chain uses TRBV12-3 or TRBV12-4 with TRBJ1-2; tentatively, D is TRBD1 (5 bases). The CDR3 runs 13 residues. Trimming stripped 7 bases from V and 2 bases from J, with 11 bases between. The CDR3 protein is CASTPGGNYGYTF. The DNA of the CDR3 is TGTGCCAGCACCCCCGGGGGGAACTATGGCTACACCTTC.

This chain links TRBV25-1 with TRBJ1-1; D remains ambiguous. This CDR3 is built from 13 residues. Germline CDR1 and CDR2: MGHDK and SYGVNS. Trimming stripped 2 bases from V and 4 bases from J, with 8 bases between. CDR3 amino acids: CASSEQIRTEAFF. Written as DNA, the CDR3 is TGTGCCAGCAGTGAACAGATACGCACTGAAGCTTTCTTT.

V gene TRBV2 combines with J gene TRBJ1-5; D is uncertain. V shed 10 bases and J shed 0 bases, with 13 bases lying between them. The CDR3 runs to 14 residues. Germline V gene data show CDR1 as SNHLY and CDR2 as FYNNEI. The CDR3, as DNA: TGTGCCATTGCGGGTGGTCATAGCAATCAGCCCCAGCATTTT. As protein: CAIAGGHSNQPQHF.

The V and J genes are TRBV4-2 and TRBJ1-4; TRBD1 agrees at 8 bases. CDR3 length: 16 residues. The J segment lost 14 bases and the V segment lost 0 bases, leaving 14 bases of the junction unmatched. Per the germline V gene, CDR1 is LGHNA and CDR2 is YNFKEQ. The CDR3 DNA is TGTGCCAGCAGCCAAGAGCCTCGATCAATCCGGGACAGGCTGTTTTTT. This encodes CASSQEPRSIRDRLFF.

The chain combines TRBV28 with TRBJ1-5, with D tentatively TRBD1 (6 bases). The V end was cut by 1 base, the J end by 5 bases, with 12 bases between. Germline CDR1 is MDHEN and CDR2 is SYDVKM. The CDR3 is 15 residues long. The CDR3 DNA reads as TGTGCCAGCAGTTTATTAGGCCAGGGGTATCAGCCCCAGCATTTT. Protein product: CASSLLGQGYQPQHF.

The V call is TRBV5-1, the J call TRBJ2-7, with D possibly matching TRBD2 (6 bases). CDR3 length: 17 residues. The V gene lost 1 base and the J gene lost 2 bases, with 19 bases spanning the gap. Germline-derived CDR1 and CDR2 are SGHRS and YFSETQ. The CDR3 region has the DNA TGCGCCAGCAGCTTGTTCCAGAGGGAGACGGGGGCCTACGAGCAGTACTTC. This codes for CASSLFQRETGAYEQYF.

The CDR3 here is CASSVDSGWGYTF. The CDR3 DNA sequence: TGTGCCAGCAGCGTAGACAGCGGCTGGGGCTACACCTTC. V is TRBV9 and J is TRBJ1-2, with D uncertain. This CDR3 has 13 amino acids. Germline assignment: CDR1 SGDLS and CDR2 YYNGEE. Trimming took 0 bases from V and 8 from J, leaving 11 bases between them.

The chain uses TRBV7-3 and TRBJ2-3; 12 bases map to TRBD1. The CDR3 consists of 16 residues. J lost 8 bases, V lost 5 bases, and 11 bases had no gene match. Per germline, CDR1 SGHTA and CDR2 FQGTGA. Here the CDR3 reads CASSLSGDRGLRTQYF. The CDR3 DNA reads TGTGCCAGCAGCCTAAGCGGGGACAGGGGGCTTCGTACGCAGTATTTT.